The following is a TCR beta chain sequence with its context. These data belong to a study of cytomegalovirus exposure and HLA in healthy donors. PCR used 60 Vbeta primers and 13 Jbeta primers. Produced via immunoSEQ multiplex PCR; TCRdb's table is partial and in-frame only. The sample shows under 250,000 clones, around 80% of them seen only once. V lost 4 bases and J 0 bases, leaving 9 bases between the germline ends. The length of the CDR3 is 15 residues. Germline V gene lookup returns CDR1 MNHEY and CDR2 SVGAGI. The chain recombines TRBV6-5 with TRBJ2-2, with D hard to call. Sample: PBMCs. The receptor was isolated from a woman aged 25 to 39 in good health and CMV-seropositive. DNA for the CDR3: TGTGCCAGCAGTTTATCCACTTCGAACACCGGGGAGCTGTTTTTT. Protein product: CASSLSTSNTGELFF.